A selection of T cell receptor beta chains follows, all from one sample in a study of OX40 agonist ivuxolimab in advanced cancers. Generated by immunoSEQ multiplex PCR, the TCRdb table keeps only in-frame clones and is missing some. The sample has about 74,000 clones; under 95% are singletons. This material consisted of CD4+ or CD8+ T cells sorted from blood, taken in a trial of the OX40 agonist ivuxolimab. These receptors came from an adult with an advanced solid tumor such as melanoma, head and neck, liver or kidney cancer. The CDR3 runs from the conserved cysteine through the conserved F or W. D genes are given only for firm matches. Expanded clones get a size class; other rows say once, few or many, or leave the size out.

J: TRBJ1-6
V: TRBV7-9
D: .
size: .
CDR3: CASSLVAQGNNSPLHF
DNA: TGTGCCAGCAGCTTAGTGGCACAGGGTAATAATTCACCCCTCCACTTT

J: TRBJ2-7
V: TRBV6-1
D: .
size: .
CDR3: CASSYPSYEQYF
DNA: TGTGCCAGCAGTTATCCGAGCTACGAGCAGTACTTC

J: TRBJ2-7
V: TRBV7-9
D: .
size: .
CDR3: CASSLAGESHEQYF
DNA: TGTGCCAGCAGCTTAGCGGGAGAATCCCACGAGCAGTACTTC

J: TRBJ1-1
V: TRBV19
D: .
size: .
CDR3: CASSMGYTEAFF
DNA: TGTGCCAGTAGTATGGGGTACACTGAAGCTTTCTTT

J: TRBJ2-7
V: TRBV9
D: TRBD2
size: once
CDR3: CASSISGRAVEQYF
DNA: TGTGCCAGCAGCATAAGCGGGAGGGCCGTCGAGCAGTACTTC

J: TRBJ1-5
V: TRBV6-6
D: TRBD1
size: .
CDR3: CASTGGPNQPQHF
DNA: TGTGCCAGCACAGGGGGTCCCAATCAGCCCCAGCATTTT

J: TRBJ2-4
V: TRBV4-2
D: .
size: .
CDR3: CASSQEGSPWDIQYF
DNA: TGTGCCAGCAGCCAAGAGGGCTCCCCTTGGGACATTCAGTACTTC

J: TRBJ1-3
V: TRBV30
D: .
size: .
CDR3: CAWEVKLDSGNTIYF
DNA: TGTGCCTGGGAGGTTAAGCTGGACTCTGGAAACACCATATATTTT

J: TRBJ2-5
V: TRBV28
D: TRBD2
size: .
CDR3: CASSSPTSGGQETQYF
DNA: TGTGCCAGCAGTTCCCCGACTAGCGGGGGGCAAGAGACCCAGTACTTC

J: TRBJ2-7
V: TRBV19
D: TRBD1
size: .
CDR3: CASSVTGTGGLYEQYF
DNA: TGTGCCAGTAGTGTCACCGGGACAGGGGGTCTCTACGAGCAGTACTTC

J: TRBJ2-3
V: TRBV6-5
D: .
size: .
CDR3: CASSYSRGHTQYF
DNA: TGTGCCAGCAGTTACTCGAGAGGTCATACGCAGTATTTT

J: TRBJ2-1
V: TRBV7-9
D: .
size: .
CDR3: CASSSGVAVYNEQFF
DNA: TGTGCCAGCAGCTCCGGAGTAGCGGTTTACAATGAGCAGTTCTTC

J: TRBJ2-7
V: TRBV28
D: TRBD1
size: .
CDR3: CASSSPGTGFHEQYF
DNA: TGTGCCAGCAGTTCACCGGGGACAGGGTTCCACGAGCAGTACTTC

J: TRBJ2-7
V: TRBV7-9
D: .
size: .
CDR3: CASSSPTSKEGYEQYF
DNA: TGTGCCAGCAGCTCCCCCACTTCGAAAGAGGGCTACGAGCAGTACTTC

J: TRBJ2-2
V: TRBV11-2
D: .
size: .
CDR3: CASSWDTNTGELFF
DNA: TGTGCCAGCAGCTGGGACACCAACACCGGGGAGCTGTTTTTT

J: TRBJ1-2
V: TRBV19
D: TRBD1
size: .
CDR3: CASRTWTGGWVGYTF
DNA: TGTGCCAGTAGAACCTGGACAGGAGGCTGGGTTGGCTACACCTTC

J: TRBJ2-3
V: TRBV27
D: .
size: .
CDR3: CASSLTGRTDTQYF
DNA: TGTGCCAGCAGTTTAACGGGTCGCACAGATACGCAGTATTTT

J: TRBJ2-7
V: TRBV5-1
D: .
size: .
CDR3: CASSLGGYEQYF
DNA: TGCGCCAGCAGCTTGGGCGGTTACGAGCAGTACTTC

J: TRBJ2-5
V: TRBV28
D: .
size: once
CDR3: CASSYSNRETQYF
DNA: TGTGCCAGCAGTTATTCAAACAGAGAGACCCAGTACTTC

J: TRBJ2-4
V: TRBV2
D: .
size: once
CDR3: CASSEWTDDKNIQYF
DNA: TGTGCCAGCAGTGAATGGACAGACGACAAAAACATTCAGTACTTC

J: TRBJ2-7
V: TRBV5-4
D: .
size: .
CDR3: CASSLRGEQYF
DNA: TGTGCCAGCAGCTTGCGGGGAGAGCAGTACTTC

J: TRBJ1-6
V: TRBV28
D: .
size: .
CDR3: CASSPGVSNSPLHF
DNA: TGTGCCAGCAGTCCAGGGGTTAGTAATTCACCCCTCCACTTT

J: TRBJ1-2
V: TRBV4-1
D: .
size: .
CDR3: CASSPPTYQGNYGYTF
DNA: TGCGCCAGCAGCCCACCGACCTACCAGGGGAACTATGGCTACACCTTC

J: TRBJ1-2
V: TRBV7-8
D: .
size: .
CDR3: CASSLPEGRNYGYTF
DNA: TGTGCCAGCAGCCTCCCGGAAGGAAGGAACTATGGCTACACCTTC

J: TRBJ1-1
V: TRBV19
D: .
size: .
CDR3: CASSIDSGDTEAFF
DNA: TGTGCCAGTAGTATAGATTCAGGGGACACTGAAGCTTTCTTT